This TCR beta chain was captured by sequencing in a study of CD8+ T cells in alopecia areata. Study summary: It was oral tofacitinib, at 5 to 10 mg twice daily, that treated patients received.

There are 14 residues in the CDR3. The germline CDR1 and CDR2 sequences are MNHEY and SVGAGI. V lost 7 bases, J lost 2 bases, and 12 bases lay in between. Study conclusions and caveats: On tofacitinib, scalp clonality and expanded CD8+ clones among top 100 fell significantly. Alopecia totalis/universalis scalp especially showed more expanded CD8+ clones than normal scalp.

Treatment reported: oral pan-JAK inhibitor, 5-10 mg twice daily. PBMC-derived CD4+ and CD8+ T cells were sorted. As for this clone: Its antigen is still unknown.

Isolated RNA was reverse transcribed into cDNA used as the sequencing template. Assay: immunoSEQ multiplex PCR; the TCRdb copy retains only in-frame clones and omits some. The repertoire holds some 98,000 clones, with roughly three fifths as singletons. This receptor was obtained from a human donor with alopecia areata. This chain uses TRBV6-5 with TRBJ1-5; possible D gene TRBD1, 5 bases. This sample comprised CD8+ T cells sorted from blood, obtained at week 4, from a patient treated with tofacitinib. CDR3 DNA sequence: TGTGCCAGCACCTCCGGGACGGGCAATCAGCCCCAGCATTTT. Translation: CASTSGTGNQPQHF.